A single sample gave rise to the 32 T cell receptor beta chains below, sequenced in a study of T cell changes during pregnancy in multiple sclerosis. TCRdb keeps only in-frame clones here, not all; method: immunoSEQ multiplex PCR. The sample yields under 30,000 clones, about 89% seen once. The source was CD4+ T cells from peripheral blood mononuclear cells, collected in the first trimester of pregnancy. Receptor source: a female donor in good health, enrolled as a control in a pregnancy study.

This rearrangement joins TRBV5-1 to TRBJ1-1; D is unresolved. Germline V gene lookup returns CDR1 SGHRS and CDR2 YFSETQ. The CDR3 has 13 amino acids. The V gene lost 8 bases and the J gene lost 3 bases, with 14 bases spanning the gap. CDR3: CASTSNRDTEAFF. CDR3 DNA: TGCGCCAGTACCTCGAATCGGGACACTGAAGCTTTCTTT.

The chain recombines TRBV10-1 with TRBJ2-2, with D hard to call. Germline V CDR1 and CDR2: WNHNN, SYGVQD (reference sequence). This CDR3 is built from 15 residues. V was clipped by 5 bases and J by 4 bases, with 14 bases between them. The CDR3 sequence is CASSHPQAGTGELFF. In DNA form, the CDR3 reads TGCGCCAGCAGTCATCCTCAGGCAGGCACCGGGGAGCTGTTTTTT.

There are a few counts of this clone. The gene calls are TRBV6-5 and TRBJ2-2; maybe TRBD2 (5 bases). V was pared by 3 bases and J by 3 bases, with 14 bases between. Germline CDR1 reads MNHEY; CDR2 reads SVGAGI. The CDR3 spans 16 residues. CDR3 nucleotides: TGTGCCAGCAGTTATTCGGGTAGCGCTCACACCGGGGAGCTGTTTTTT. Its translation is CASSYSGSAHTGELFF.

V usage is TRBV7-2 and J usage is TRBJ2-1; a weak D match, TRBD2 (7 bases). CDR1 and CDR2 (germline): SGHTA, FQGNSA. Trimming shortened V by 3 bases and J by 0 bases, and 9 bases separated the two germline ends. CDR3 length: 15 amino acids. The CDR3 protein is CASSLAGASYNEQFF. The CDR3 region has the DNA TGTGCCAGCAGCTTGGCGGGGGCCTCCTACAATGAGCAGTTCTTC.

This clone was observed a single time. The chain has TRBV10-1 and TRBJ2-3; 9 bases fit TRBD1. Germline values: CDR1 WNHNN, CDR2 SYGVQD (reference sequence). Germline trimming cut 9 bases from V and 5 bases from J; bases unmatched to any gene: 6. CDR3 length: 13 residues. For the CDR3, the DNA is TGCGCCAGTTCGGGACAGGGAATAGATACGCAGTATTTT. Amino acids: CASSGQGIDTQYF.

This CDR3 reads CASSQSRTGGIYGYTF. The CDR3 DNA reads as TGTGCCAGCAGCCAGTCACGGACAGGGGGGATCTATGGCTACACCTTC. The rearrangement joins TRBV5-5 to TRBJ1-2; 10 positions agree with TRBD1. The V and J ends lost 4 bases and 4 bases, in that order; junction bases with no gene match: 10. Germline V lookup: CDR1 SGHKS, CDR2 YYEKEE (reference sequence). CDR3 size: 16 residues.

The chain links TRBV29-1 to TRBJ1-6, with TRBD1 identical over 9 bases. The V gene end was trimmed by 4 bases and the J gene end by 8 bases; junction bases not matched to a gene: 0. The CDR3 has 12 amino acids. Germline CDR1 reads SQVTM; CDR2 reads ANQGSEA. CDR3 bases: TGCAGCGTTGGGACAGGGGATTCACCCCTCCACTTT. As protein: CSVGTGDSPLHF.

There are a few counts of this clone. The rearrangement joins TRBV11-3 to TRBJ2-1; perhaps TRBD1 as D (6 bases). This CDR3 is 13 amino acids long. Trimming removed 5 bases at V and 5 bases at J, with 10 bases between. Germline lookup yields CDR1 SGHNT and CDR2 YENEEA. This CDR3 is CASSPYRDNEQFF. CDR3 sequence (DNA): TGTGCCAGCAGCCCATACAGGGACAATGAGCAGTTCTTC.

The CDR3 sequence is CASSLHINYEQYF. The DNA of the CDR3 is TGTGCCAGCAGCTTACACATTAACTACGAGCAGTACTTC. V gene TRBV7-2 combines with J gene TRBJ2-5; no firm D call. The J call is doubtful: the DNA matches TRBJ2-7 better. CDR1 is SGHTA, CDR2 FQGNSA, per germline. The CDR3 is 13 amino acids.

This chain uses TRBV9 with TRBJ2-7; tentative D call: TRBD1 (6 bases). There are 13 residues in the CDR3. Trimming stripped 3 bases from V and 3 bases from J, with 10 bases between. The germline V gene encodes CDR1 SGDLS and CDR2 YYNGEE. The CDR3 sequence: CASSATGNYEQYF. CDR3 DNA: TGTGCCAGCAGCGCAACAGGGAACTACGAGCAGTACTTC. Looking up the rest from reference TRBV9 and TRBJ2-7 gives the full variable domain: DSGVTQTPKHLITATGQRVTLRCSPRSGDLSVYWYQQSLDQGLQFLIQYYNGEERAKGNILERFSAQQFPDLHSELNLSSLELGDSALYFCASSATGNYEQYFGPGTRLTVT.

This clone appeared once. The chain couples TRBV7-9 to TRBJ2-7; TRBD1 is a possible D gene (7 bases). V gave up 5 bases and J gave up 6 bases, with 20 bases separating them. The CDR3 has 15 amino acids. In germline, CDR1 is SEHNR, CDR2 FQNEAQ (reference sequence). As DNA, the CDR3 is TGTGCCAGCAGCAATATTCGTACCCAGGGGGGCGAGCAGTACTTC. It codes for CASSNIRTQGGEQYF.

V is TRBV29-1 and J is TRBJ2-1; 11 positions match TRBD2. CDR3 length equals 13 residues. The trim removed 2 bases at V and 7 bases at J, leaving 1 base unmatched. The germline CDR1 and CDR2 sequences are SQVTM and ANQGSEA. The DNA of the CDR3 is TGCAGCGTTGAACCTAGCGGGAGGAATGAGCAGTTCTTC. This encodes CSVEPSGRNEQFF.

This rearrangement joins TRBV6-1 to TRBJ2-1, with D possibly being TRBD2 (6 bases). V dropped 9 bases and J dropped 5 bases, with 14 bases sitting between them. CDR3 length: 13 residues. Per germline, CDR1 MNHNS and CDR2 SASEGT. The CDR3: CASWIAVDNEQFF. As DNA, the CDR3 is TGTGCCAGTTGGATAGCGGTAGACAATGAGCAGTTCTTC.

The chain has TRBV18 and TRBJ1-2; TRBD1 matches at 12 bases. Trimming took 0 bases from V and 3 from J; bases not matched to a gene: 2. Germline V gene sequence: CDR1 KGHSH, CDR2 LQKENI. The CDR3 has 16 residues. The CDR3 nucleotides read TGTGCCAGCTCACCACCGGGGACAGGGGGCGACTATGGCTACACCTTC. Its translation is CASSPPGTGGDYGYTF.

This clone has just a few counts. V usage is TRBV7-3 and J usage is TRBJ1-6; the D gene is possibly TRBD1 (5 bases). V lost 1 base to trimming and J lost 7 bases, with 11 bases between them. The CDR3 covers 15 residues. The germline V gene has CDR1 SGHTA and CDR2 FQGTGA. The chain's CDR3 is CASSLRSGENSPLHF. CDR3 bases: TGTGCCAGCAGCTTAAGATCGGGGGAAAATTCACCCCTCCACTTT. The variable domain in full, with the rest retrieved from reference TRBV7-3 and TRBJ1-6, is GAGVSQTPSNKVTEKGKYVELRCDPISGHTALYWYRQSLGQGPEFLIYFQGTGAADDSGLPNDRFFAVRPEGSVSTLKIQRTERGDSAVYLCASSLRSGENSPLHFGNGTRLTVT.

The V gene is TRBV7-9, the J gene TRBJ2-3, with 7 bases lining up with TRBD2. The CDR3 runs 16 residues. After removal of 1 base from V and 1 base from J, the junction contained 5 bases not matched to a gene. Looked up from germline, CDR1 is SEHNR and CDR2 is FQNEAQ (reference sequence). The CDR3 loop is CASSLDLAGGTDTQYF. The CDR3 bases are TGTGCCAGCAGCTTAGATCTGGCGGGGGGCACAGATACGCAGTATTTT.

J is TRBJ2-7 and V is TRBV5-1; 8 positions agree with TRBD1. This CDR3 region has 14 residues. Germline-derived CDR1 and CDR2 are SGHRS and YFSETQ. With V trimmed by 5 bases and J by 3 bases, 7 bases remained unmatched. CDR3 nucleotide sequence: TGCGCCAGCAGAGACAGGGGTAGGAACTACGAGCAGTACTTC. Translating it yields CASRDRGRNYEQYF.

V and J are TRBV6-1 and TRBJ2-7; D is unresolved. This CDR3 contains 13 residues. Deletions cut 2 bases from V and 6 bases from J, with 11 bases between. Germline V gives CDR1 MNHNS, CDR2 SASEGT. The CDR3 loop is CASSESASGEQYF. CDR3 coding DNA: TGTGCCAGCAGTGAATCGGCCTCGGGCGAGCAGTACTTC.

This rearrangement joins TRBV28 to TRBJ1-1; D gene ambiguous. The CDR3 is 11 residues long. Trimming took off 2 bases at V and 8 bases at J, with 6 bases between the two ends. The germline V gene encodes CDR1 MDHEN and CDR2 SYDVKM. This CDR3 reads CASSLPSEAFF. DNA of the CDR3: TGTGCCAGCAGTTTACCCTCCGAAGCTTTCTTT. The full variable domain, completed using reference TRBV28 and TRBJ1-1, is DVKVTQSSRYLVKRTGEKVFLECVQDMDHENMFWYRQDPGLGLRLIYFSYDVKMKEKGDIPEGYSVSREKKERFSLILESASTNQTSMYLCASSLPSEAFFGQGTRLTVV.

CDR3 residues: CASSRRGFTYNEQFF. The CDR3 DNA is TGTGCCAGCAGTCGGCGGGGGTTCACCTACAATGAGCAGTTCTTC. V is TRBV6-6 and J is TRBJ2-1; 7 bases line up with TRBD2. V trimming: 5 bases; J trimming: 2 bases; junction bases outside the gene matches: 6. There are 15 residues in the CDR3. Germline CDR1 reads MNHNY; CDR2 reads SVGAGI (reference sequence).

V gene TRBV6-1 combines with J gene TRBJ1-5; perhaps TRBD1 as D (5 bases). Germline loops: CDR1 MNHNS, CDR2 SASEGT. The CDR3 consists of 12 residues. Trimming pared 6 bases from V and 4 bases from J, leaving 7 bases between. The DNA of the CDR3 is TGTGCCAGCAGGGGGCCTAATCAGCCCCAGCATTTT. Amino acid sequence: CASRGPNQPQHF.

The chain carries TRBV2 and TRBJ2-2; D unclear. Trimming removed 8 bases at V and 5 bases at J, with 12 bases between. Germline loops: CDR1 SNHLY, CDR2 FYNNEI. CDR3 length equals 13 residues. The CDR3 region has the DNA TGTGCCAGCGGCGGCTTTTTTACCGGGGAGCTGTTTTTT. This gives the protein CASGGFFTGELFF.

This clone was observed once. J is TRBJ2-3 and V is TRBV5-4; TRBD1 matches at 9 bases. V was clipped by 3 bases and J by 4 bases; unmatched bases: 9. CDR3 length equals 16 residues. CDR1 is SGHNT, CDR2 YYREEE, per germline (reference sequence). CDR3: CASSWGDRVGADTQYF. As DNA, the CDR3 is TGTGCCAGCAGCTGGGGGGACAGGGTAGGCGCAGATACGCAGTATTTT.

The chain couples TRBV19 to TRBJ2-1; 13 positions match TRBD2. The CDR3 contains 16 residues. Trimming removed 6 bases from V and 2 bases from J; junction bases left unmatched: 4. The germline CDR1 and CDR2 sequences are LNHDA and SQIVND (reference sequence). The CDR3 coding sequence is TGTGCCAGTAGCCTGACTAGCGGGGGGCCCTACAATGAGCAGTTCTTC. Translating it yields CASSLTSGGPYNEQFF. The entire variable domain, with the rest obtained from reference TRBV19 and TRBJ2-1, is as follows: DGGITQSPKYLFRKEGQNVTLSCEQNLNHDAMYWYRQDPGQGLRLIYYSQIVNDFQKGDIAEGYSVSREKKESFPLTVTSAQKNPTAFYLCASSLTSGGPYNEQFFGPGTRLTVL.

The chain links TRBV7-3 to TRBJ2-7, with TRBD2 identical over 11 bases. Per the germline V gene, CDR1 is SGHTA and CDR2 is FQGTGA. The CDR3 has 15 residues. With V trimmed by 5 bases and J by 5 bases, 8 bases remained unmatched. CDR3 sequence (DNA): TGTGCCAGCAGCCTTAGCGGGAGGGCCTTCAACGAGCAGTACTTC. Residues: CASSLSGRAFNEQYF.

This chain links TRBV7-3 with TRBJ2-3; weak D call: TRBD2 (6 bases). With 2 bases removed from V and 5 bases from J, the gap between germline ends came to 14 bases. Per the germline V gene, CDR1 is SGHTA and CDR2 is FQGTGA. This CDR3 region has 15 residues. In DNA, the CDR3 is TGTGCCAGCAGCTTATATACTAGCCGGGGAGATACGCAGTATTTT. Translating gives CASSLYTSRGDTQYF. Based on the CDR3 plus reference TRBV7-3 and TRBJ2-3, the full variable domain is GAGVSQTPSNKVTEKGKYVELRCDPISGHTALYWYRQSLGQGPEFLIYFQGTGAADDSGLPNDRFFAVRPEGSVSTLKIQRTERGDSAVYLCASSLYTSRGDTQYFGPGTRLTVL.

This clone has a handful of counts. The V gene is TRBV19, the J gene TRBJ2-5, with 7 positions matching TRBD1. Trimming took 3 bases from V and 2 from J; bases not matched to a gene: 0. This CDR3 is 13 amino acids long. CDR1 LNHDA and CDR2 SQIVND come from the germline V gene (reference sequence). CDR3 protein: CASSMGQQETQYF. Here the CDR3 DNA reads TGTGCCAGTAGTATGGGACAGCAAGAGACCCAGTACTTC.

This sequence joins TRBV16 and TRBJ2-1, with 11 bases fitting TRBD2. The CDR3 covers 14 residues. Trimming removed 6 bases from V and 9 bases from J; junction bases left unmatched: 7. CDR1 is KGHSY, CDR2 FQNENV, per germline. CDR3 loop: CASSSSSGRSEQFF. CDR3 in DNA: TGTGCCAGCAGTTCATCTAGCGGGAGGAGTGAGCAGTTCTTC. The variable domain in full, completed from reference TRBV16 and TRBJ2-1, reads GEEVAQTPKHLVRGEGQKAKLYCAPIKGHSYVFWYQQVLKNEFKFLISFQNENVFDETGMPKERFSAKCLPNSPCSLEIQATKLEDSAVYFCASSSSSGRSEQFFGPGTRLTVL.

With regard to this clone: One junction end does not reproduce the germline sequence, and a read error may be involved. The chain joins TRBV7-2 to TRBJ1-6; D remains ambiguous. The length of the CDR3 is 15 residues. CDR1 SGHTA and CDR2 FQGNSA come from the germline V gene. As DNA, the CDR3 is TGTGCCAGCAGCTTAGTAGGAGGGAATAAATCACCCCTCCACTTT. Translation gives CASSLVGGNKSPLHF. The full variable domain, with the rest looked up from reference TRBV7-2 and TRBJ1-6, is GAGVSQSPSNKVTEKGKDVELRCDPISGHTALYWYRQSLGQGLEFLIYFQGNSAPDKSGLPSDRFSAERTGGSVSTLTIQRTQQEDSAVYLCASSLVGGNKSPLHFGNGTRLTVT.

The chain employs TRBV29-1 and TRBJ1-1; D uncertain. Trimming pared 1 base from V and 10 bases from J, leaving 13 bases between. CDR3 length equals 12 residues. Germline CDR1 reads SQVTM; CDR2 reads ANQGSEA. Here the CDR3 reads CSVEAHLGGAFF. For the CDR3, the DNA is TGCAGCGTTGAAGCCCACCTAGGAGGAGCTTTCTTT.

The chain carries TRBV19 and TRBJ2-2; 8 bases line up with TRBD2. CDR1 and CDR2 from the germline V gene are LNHDA and SQIVND (reference sequence). The CDR3 consists of 16 residues. V trimming: 5 bases; J trimming: 7 bases; junction bases outside the gene matches: 12. The CDR3: CASSPGRGGPVGELFF. The CDR3 DNA sequence: TGTGCCAGTAGTCCGGGTCGGGGGGGCCCGGTCGGGGAGCTGTTTTTT.

The genes are TRBV19 and TRBJ1-2; D uncertain. CDR3 length: 14 amino acids. Germline V gene lookup returns CDR1 LNHDA and CDR2 SQIVND (reference sequence). V dropped 4 bases and J dropped 4 bases, with 13 bases sitting between them. The CDR3 here is CASSSWSSRYGYTF. The CDR3 bases are TGTGCCAGTAGTAGCTGGTCGAGCCGCTATGGCTACACCTTC.